These 21 T cell receptor beta chains were all obtained from the same sample, sequenced in a study of cytomegalovirus exposure and HLA in healthy donors. It was with 60 Vbeta and 13 Jbeta primers that the PCR ran. Assay: immunoSEQ multiplex PCR; the TCRdb copy retains only in-frame clones and omits some. The sample comprises approximately 81,000 clones, about 80% of which are singletons, and roughly 3% rests with the top ten. The specimen was PBMCs. The receptors were sampled from a man over 45 in good health and CMV-seropositive.

This sequence joins TRBV28 and TRBJ1-5, with 7 bases fitting TRBD1. CDR3 length equals 14 residues. The J segment lost 7 bases and the V segment lost 6 bases, leaving 9 bases of the junction unmatched. CDR1 and CDR2 (germline): MDHEN, SYDVKM. The CDR3, as DNA: TGTGCCAGCAGACCCACAGGGGAGGTCCAGCCCCAGCATTTT. Translated: CASRPTGEVQPQHF.

To note about this clone: Compared with germline, one end of the junction differs, possibly owing to a read error. This chain joins TRBV7-9 and TRBJ1-2; D is unclear. This CDR3 comprises 15 residues. Germline CDR1 reads SEHNR; CDR2 reads FQNEAQ (reference sequence). CDR3 amino acids: CSSSPDLHYFYGYTF. The CDR3 DNA is TGTTCCAGCAGCCCGGACTTGCACTACTTCTATGGCTACACCTTC. Full variable domain (outside the CDR3, taken from reference TRBV7-9 and TRBJ1-2): DTGVSQNPRHKITKRGQNVTFRCDPISEHNRLYWYRQTLGQGPEFLTYFQNEAQLEKSRLLSDRFSAERPKGSFSTLEIQRTEQGDSAMYLCSSSPDLHYFYGYTFGSGTRLTVV.

This sequence joins TRBV7-2 and TRBJ2-3; a possible D gene is TRBD2 (6 bases). The CDR3 is 12 residues long. The V gene lost 8 bases and the J gene lost 9 bases, with 15 bases spanning the gap. CDR1 and CDR2 from the germline V gene are SGHTA and FQGNSA. This CDR3 reads CASGRREPTQYF. The CDR3 DNA follows: TGTGCCAGCGGCAGGAGGGAGCCGACGCAGTATTTT.

The chain recombines TRBV11-2 with TRBJ2-5; 8 bases agree with TRBD2. The germline V gene has CDR1 SGHAT and CDR2 FQNNGV. The V and J ends lost 3 bases and 4 bases, in that order; junction bases with no gene match: 4. The CDR3 covers 14 residues. The CDR3 sequence: CASSFTGGSETQYF. The CDR3 region has the DNA TGTGCCAGCAGCTTCACGGGAGGGTCAGAGACCCAGTACTTC.

Only a few counts were recorded for this clone. The chain has TRBV30 and TRBJ1-1; maybe TRBD1 (6 bases). This CDR3 has 13 amino acids. The V end was cut by 5 bases, the J end by 0 bases, with 10 bases between. The germline V gene has CDR1 GTSNPN and CDR2 SVGIG (reference sequence). The CDR3 spells CAWDRRLNTEAFF. The DNA for the CDR3 is TGTGCCTGGGACAGGCGATTGAACACTGAAGCTTTCTTT. Complete variable domain (other parts from reference TRBV30 and TRBJ1-1): SQTIHQWPATLVQPVGSPLSLECTVEGTSNPNLYWYRQAAGRGLQLLFYSVGIGQISSEVPQNLSASRPQDRQFILSSKKLLLSDSGFYLCAWDRRLNTEAFFGQGTRLTVV.

J is TRBJ2-7 and V is TRBV27; D perhaps matches TRBD1 (7 bases). Germline V gives CDR1 MNHEY, CDR2 SMNVEV (reference sequence). With 5 bases removed from V and 2 bases from J, the gap between germline ends came to 16 bases. The CDR3 runs to 15 residues. The DNA for the CDR3 is TGTGCCAGCAGTACCCGGAGGGGGCAAACCTACGAGCAGTACTTC. As protein: CASSTRRGQTYEQYF.

V usage is TRBV18 and J usage is TRBJ2-1; TRBD1 is a possible D gene (6 bases). This CDR3 comprises 17 residues. From germline, CDR1 is KGHSH and CDR2 LQKENI. Trimming shortened V by 0 bases and J by 6 bases, and 18 bases separated the two germline ends. The CDR3 nucleotides are TGTGCCAGCTCACCACCGTCAGGGACACCTTATGGCAATGAGCAGTTCTTC. Translation: CASSPPSGTPYGNEQFF.

This rearrangement joins TRBV4-1 to TRBJ2-5; D perhaps matches TRBD2 (5 bases). Per the germline V gene, CDR1 is MGHRA and CDR2 is YSYEKL. The V and J ends lost 1 base and 2 bases respectively, with 14 bases between them. This CDR3 is 16 amino acids long. The CDR3 nucleotides read TGCGCCAGCAGCCAAGTGTCATGGCGGGTACAAGAGACCCAGTACTTC. Protein product: CASSQVSWRVQETQYF.

The rearrangement joins TRBV5-1 to TRBJ1-1; 7 bases map to TRBD1. V shed 4 bases, J shed 0 bases, and the junction held 3 bases outside the gene matches. Germline V gene lookup returns CDR1 SGHRS and CDR2 YFSETQ. This CDR3 contains 14 residues. The CDR3 is CASSPGTVNTEAFF. CDR3 nucleotide sequence: TGCGCCAGCAGCCCTGGGACAGTGAACACTGAAGCTTTCTTT.

This rearrangement joins TRBV10-3 to TRBJ1-1, with 12 bases identical to TRBD1. The CDR3 is 15 residues long. The ends lost 5 bases at V and 7 bases at J; junction bases unmatched: 8. Germline lookup yields CDR1 ENHRY and CDR2 SYGVKD. The CDR3 region has the DNA TGTGCCATCAGTTTTCGGGACAGGGGGCTCGATGAAGCTTTCTTT. Translation gives CAISFRDRGLDEAFF.

The chain uses TRBV7-9 and TRBJ2-3, with unresolved D. There are 13 residues in the CDR3. Per the germline V gene, CDR1 is SEHNR and CDR2 is FQNEAQ (reference sequence). With 5 bases removed from V and 6 bases from J, the gap between germline ends came to 12 bases. The chain's CDR3 is CASSPPMRDTQYF. Here the CDR3 DNA reads TGTGCCAGCAGCCCCCCCATGAGGGATACGCAGTATTTT.

The chain has TRBV5-4 and TRBJ2-5; D gene ambiguous. Trimming left V 1 base short and J 3 bases short, with 4 bases between. CDR3 length: 12 residues. Germline CDR1 SGHNT, CDR2 YYREEE (reference sequence). For the CDR3, the DNA is TGTGCCAGCAGCTTGCCAAAAGAGACCCAGTACTTC. Translated, it gives CASSLPKETQYF.

The chain joins TRBV4-1 to TRBJ2-7, with TRBD1 matching over 9 bases. CDR1 and CDR2 (germline): MGHRA, YSYEKL. This CDR3 contains 14 residues. J gave up 3 bases and V 5 bases, and 5 bases lay outside the gene matches. CDR3 DNA sequence: TGCGCCAGCAGCAACGGACAGGGGTTCTACGAGCAGTACTTC. This sequence encodes CASSNGQGFYEQYF.

Worth noting for this clone: The junction shows a germline mismatch at one end, possibly a read error. The gene calls are TRBV29-1 and TRBJ2-6, with a tentative D call TRBD1 (7 bases). This CDR3 region has 15 residues. Per germline, CDR1 SQVTM and CDR2 ANQGSEA. This chain's CDR3 is CSVVDSARGANGLTF. DNA for the CDR3: TGCAGCGTCGTGGACAGTGCCAGGGGGGCCAACGGCCTGACTTTC.

The rearrangement uses TRBV7-6 and TRBJ1-6, with D unresolved. This CDR3 comprises 15 residues. In germline, CDR1 is SGHVS, CDR2 FNYEAQ. V was pared by 0 bases and J by 7 bases, with 10 bases between. CDR3 sequence reads: CASSLAAAGNSPLHF. CDR3 DNA: TGTGCCAGCAGCTTAGCCGCCGCGGGGAATTCACCCCTCCACTTT.

This clone was detected only once. This chain joins TRBV19 and TRBJ2-5; tentatively, D is TRBD2 (6 bases). Germline values: CDR1 LNHDA, CDR2 SQIVND (reference sequence). The CDR3 has 14 residues. Trimming cost V 3 bases and J 11 bases, with 19 bases left between them. CDR3 bases: TGTGCCAGTAGTATCCCCCTTAATCCGGGAGAGCAGTACTTC. Its protein is CASSIPLNPGEQYF.

The CDR3 is CARKMGSPLNEKLFF. CDR3 sequence (DNA): TGTGCCAGAAAAATGGGGAGTCCCCTTAATGAAAAACTGTTTTTT. The chain combines TRBV21-1 with TRBJ1-4. TRBV21-1 is reported as a pseudogene. The CDR3 has 15 residues.

The chain is built from TRBV7-2 and TRBJ2-1; D not resolved. Germline values: CDR1 SGHTA, CDR2 FQGNSA. Trimming cost V 6 bases and J 0 bases, with 12 bases left between them. This CDR3 is 15 amino acids long. CDR3 coding DNA: TGTGCCAGCAGTTCCCAGTGGGCCTCCTACAATGAGCAGTTCTTC. This gives the protein CASSSQWASYNEQFF.

This clone has just a few counts. The chain uses TRBV7-2 and TRBJ2-5, with D perhaps matching TRBD2 (6 bases). This CDR3 region has 14 residues. The ends were cut back, 3 bases at V and 3 bases at J, with 11 bases in the middle. In germline, CDR1 is SGHTA, CDR2 FQGNSA. The CDR3 DNA sequence: TGTGCCAGCAGCTTTCGGAGGGCCGAAGAGACCCAGTACTTC. Amino acids: CASSFRRAEETQYF.

This clone appeared once. This chain links TRBV6-5 with TRBJ2-2, with D possibly matching TRBD1 (6 bases). The germline V gene has CDR1 MNHEY and CDR2 SVGAGI. V shed 5 bases and J shed 6 bases, with 7 bases lying between them. The CDR3 covers 12 residues. This CDR3 is CASSPGAGELFF. The CDR3 nucleotides read TGTGCCAGCAGTCCAGGGGCCGGGGAGCTGTTTTTT.

The chain employs TRBV9 and TRBJ1-3, with 7 bases that match TRBD1. J gave up 0 bases and V 0 bases, and 6 bases lay outside the gene matches. The CDR3 spans 17 residues. CDR1 is SGDLS and CDR2 is YYNGEE in the germline V gene. The CDR3 loop reads CASSVGRQGNSGNTIYF. CDR3 DNA: TGTGCCAGCAGCGTAGGTCGACAGGGTAACTCTGGAAACACCATATATTTT.